This T cell receptor beta chain was identified in a study of cytomegalovirus exposure and HLA in healthy donors. General study results and limits: Both high specificity and high sensitivity reportedly marked the classifier's diagnosis of cytomegalovirus status. The CMV antigen specificity of three CMV-associated chains was confirmed through in vitro analysis. Most TCR sequences showed up rarely, but some public TCRs showed up in many donors. Cytomegalovirus association was assigned to about 150 TCR beta chains.

To note about this clone: The antigen remains unidentified.

This CDR3 contains 18 residues. V was clipped by 2 bases and J by 6 bases; unmatched bases: 9. Germline-derived CDR1 and CDR2 are MGHRA and YSYEKL. The table came from immunoSEQ multiplex PCR; TCRdb's copy has only in-frame clones and leaves some out. The sample has over 150,000 clones; 86% are singletons. The source of this sequence is a man aged 18-30 years in good health and CMV-seropositive. The rearrangement links TRBV4-1 to TRBJ2-1; 14 bases fit TRBD2. Sequenced input: PBMCs. CDR3 loop: CASSQLVPTSGGANEQFF. As DNA, the CDR3 is TGCGCCAGCAGCCAACTCGTCCCGACTAGCGGGGGGGCCAATGAGCAGTTCTTC.